This T cell receptor beta chain was sequenced in a study of shared clonotypes between healthy human individuals. TCRdb keeps only in-frame clones here, not all; method: immunoSEQ multiplex PCR. This table holds approximately 2.4 million clones, nearly 97% found once. The junction had 15 bases not matched to a gene; V was cut back by 4 bases and J by 3 bases. The CDR3 contains 19 residues. Germline values: CDR1 SGHRS, CDR2 YFSETQ. The rearrangement links TRBV5-1 to TRBJ2-5; 13 bases agree with TRBD2. Sequencing was performed on naive CD4+ T cells sorted from blood. Subset given: CD45RA+ positively selected. The source is a man between 18 and 35 years old in good health. The CDR3 bases are TGCGCCAGCAGCCGAATCGAACGATCCGGGACTAGCGGGAAAGAGACCCAGTACTTC. This encodes CASSRIERSGTSGKETQYF.